A selection of T cell receptor beta chains follows, all from one sample in a study of cytotoxic CD8 clonotypes in ibrutinib-treated CLL. This table comes from immunoSEQ multiplex PCR, and its TCRdb copy is limited to in-frame clones, with some not included. The table lists about 140,000 clones, approximately 77% of them singletons. The sample in question was PBMCs, obtained after 12 months of ibrutinib treatment. The receptors were gathered from a human donor with chronic lymphocytic leukemia. Each CDR3 is given with its conserved first and last residue. D genes are given only for firm matches. Clone sizes are given selectively: once, few, many, or a class where the clone is expanded.

J gene: TRBJ1-1; D gene: NA; clone size: NA; V gene: TRBV29-1; CDR3 protein: CSVRSNTEAFF; CDR3 DNA: TGCAGCGTTCGGTCAAACACTGAAGCTTTCTTT
J gene: TRBJ1-2; D gene: NA; clone size: NA; V gene: TRBV5-1; CDR3 protein: CASSLGGTPEGYTF; CDR3 DNA: TGCGCCAGCAGCTTGGGGGGGACCCCGGAGGGCTACACCTTC
J gene: TRBJ1-5; D gene: NA; clone size: NA; V gene: TRBV23-1; CDR3 protein: CASSQPHAGGNQPQHF; CDR3 DNA: TGCGCCAGCAGTCAGCCCCACGCAGGGGGCAATCAGCCCCAGCATTTT
J gene: TRBJ2-3; D gene: TRBD2; clone size: NA; V gene: TRBV5-5; CDR3 protein: CASSTDRLAGGRSADTQYF; CDR3 DNA: TGTGCCAGCAGCACCGACCGACTAGCGGGGGGGAGAAGTGCGGATACGCAGTATTTT
J gene: TRBJ2-2; D gene: NA; clone size: NA; V gene: TRBV7-7; CDR3 protein: CASSFTVTGELFF; CDR3 DNA: TGTGCTAGCAGCTTTACAGTCACCGGGGAGCTGTTTTTT
J gene: TRBJ2-6; D gene: NA; clone size: NA; V gene: TRBV7-6; CDR3 protein: CASSTGANVLTF; CDR3 DNA: TGCGCCAGCAGCACTGGGGCCAACGTCCTGACTTTC
J gene: TRBJ2-7; D gene: NA; clone size: NA; V gene: TRBV7-9; CDR3 protein: CASSFDSYEQYF; CDR3 DNA: TGTGCCAGCAGCTTCGACTCCTACGAGCAGTACTTC
J gene: TRBJ2-2; D gene: TRBD2; clone size: NA; V gene: TRBV5-1; CDR3 protein: CASSMTAGGPTGELFF; CDR3 DNA: TGCGCCAGCAGCATGACAGCGGGGGGGCCCACCGGGGAGCTGTTTTTT
J gene: TRBJ2-2; D gene: NA; clone size: NA; V gene: TRBV5-4; CDR3 protein: CASSPPRQANTGELFF; CDR3 DNA: TGTGCCAGCAGCCCACCCAGGCAGGCGAACACCGGGGAGCTGTTTTTT
J gene: TRBJ1-4; D gene: TRBD1; clone size: NA; V gene: TRBV30; CDR3 protein: CALDRDSEKLFF; CDR3 DNA: TGTGCCTTGGACAGGGATAGCGAAAAACTGTTTTTT
J gene: TRBJ2-7; D gene: NA; clone size: once; V gene: TRBV7-2; CDR3 protein: CASSQMAGAWYEQYF; CDR3 DNA: TGTGCCAGCAGCCAGATGGCGGGGGCGTGGTACGAGCAGTACTTC
J gene: TRBJ1-5; D gene: NA; clone size: NA; V gene: TRBV6-5; CDR3 protein: CASTDQGGQPQHF; CDR3 DNA: TGTGCCAGCACCGATCAGGGAGGTCAGCCCCAGCATTTT